This TCR beta chain was identified in a study of T cells in localized non-small cell lung cancer. Germline V gene lookup returns CDR1 SGHRS and CDR2 YFSETQ. V lost 5 bases and J 3 bases, leaving 14 bases between the germline ends. The CDR3 runs 15 residues. Using immunoSEQ multiplex PCR, the repertoire was profiled, and TCRdb retains in-frame clones only, with some absent. This table has approximately 35,000 clones, approximately 89% appearing once. The sequences come from peripheral blood mononuclear cells, collected before any cancer treatment. V usage is TRBV5-1 and J usage is TRBJ2-2; possibly TRBD2 for D (7 bases). This TCR was recovered from a female donor aged 60 or older with stage II lung adenocarcinoma. The CDR3 nucleotides read TGCGCCAGCAGGCTTAGGGGGGGCTACACCGGGGAGCTGTTTTTT. The encoded protein is CASRLRGGYTGELFF.